This T cell receptor beta chain stems from a study of shared T cell receptors in the human thymus. Using immunoSEQ multiplex PCR, the repertoire was profiled, and TCRdb retains in-frame clones only, with some absent. The table records over 650,000 clones, around 87% of them present only once. Germline V gene data show CDR1 as MRHNA and CDR2 as SNTAGT. V gave up 0 bases and J gave up 1 base, with 14 bases separating them. This CDR3 has 17 amino acids. The sample also formed part of further work on human thymus T cells. As that report states: An apparent bias in V and J gene usage was seen in thymic and blood repertoires.

Sequenced input: thymocytes. The clonotype originates from a boy younger than two with a congenital heart defect. The chain carries TRBV6-4 and TRBJ2-3; perhaps TRBD2 as D (6 bases). CDR3 nucleotides: TGTGCCAGCAGTGACTCCGGGTCGACGGGGGGCACAGATACGCAGTATTTT. Translated: CASSDSGSTGGTDTQYF.